Below, 15 T cell receptor beta chains from the same sample are listed, as sequenced in a study of regulatory T cells in long-lasting Graves disease. Combining iRepertoire HTBI primers with Arm-PCR of CDR3 regions, the authors built TCR beta libraries. Via MiXCR, TCRdb re-called the multiplex PCR reads, giving one row per CDR3 protein. The sample shows 450,000 to 700,000 distinct CDR3 sequences, roughly 13% of them seen only once. Time point given: newly diagnosed GD, antithyroid drugs for less than 3 months. RNA from PBMCs was the source of the TCR library. These same records also appear under a second study, on T cells in Graves' hyperthyroidism and ophthalmopathy.

Sequenced material: peripheral blood mononuclear cells (PBMCs), taken at new diagnosis, from a patient treated with antithyroid drugs. The source of these receptors is a man aged 25-40 years with Graves disease.

There are a few counts of this clonotype. This chain links TRBV5-1 with TRBJ2-5; 7 positions agree with TRBD2. Per germline, CDR1 SGHRS and CDR2 YFSETQ. The CDR3 covers 15 residues. Germline trimming cut 2 bases from V and 3 bases from J; bases unmatched to any gene: 7. The CDR3 DNA follows: TGCGCCAGCAGCTTTTTGAGGGAGGGAGAAGAGACCCAGTACTTC. Its protein product is CASSFLREGEETQYF.

The V and J genes are TRBV27 and TRBJ2-7; 10 bases map to TRBD2. Per the germline V gene, CDR1 is MNHEY and CDR2 is SMNVEV (reference sequence). After removal of 3 bases from V and 7 bases from J, the junction contained 3 bases not matched to a gene. The CDR3 sequence is 13 residues long. For the CDR3, the DNA is TGTGCCAGCAGTTTGAGACTAGCGGGTGAGCAGTACTTC. Encoded protein: CASSLRLAGEQYF.

This clonotype showed up just a few times. This rearrangement joins TRBV12-3 or TRBV12-4 to TRBJ2-1, with 8 bases matching TRBD2. V lost 4 bases to trimming and J lost 3 bases; unmatched junction nucleotides: 8. The CDR3 covers 16 residues. The CDR3 loop reads CASSWTSLRLYNEQFF. CDR3 nucleotide sequence: TGTGCCAGCAGTTGGACTAGCCTTAGACTCTACAATGAGCAGTTCTTC.

The chain couples TRBV5-1 to TRBJ2-6; D call uncertain. The CDR3 runs 14 residues. The V end was cut by 7 bases, the J end by 0 bases, with 8 bases between. Germline V gene sequence: CDR1 SGHRS, CDR2 YFSETQ. CDR3 sequence: CASAESSGANVLTF. The CDR3 nucleotides are TGCGCCAGCGCAGAAAGCTCTGGGGCCAACGTCCTGACTTTC.

This clonotype was picked up many times. The chain combines TRBV20-1 with TRBJ2-7; 7 bases align to TRBD2. This CDR3 spans 14 amino acids. The V gene's germline CDR1 is DFQATT and CDR2 SNEGSKA (reference sequence). Unmatched junction bases numbered 10, after V lost 1 base and J lost 7 bases. This chain's CDR3 is CSARVRREYREQYF. Here the CDR3 DNA reads TGCAGTGCTAGAGTACGGCGGGAGTATCGGGAGCAGTACTTC.

This clonotype was found many times. J is TRBJ2-7 and V is TRBV2; unclear D gene. The CDR3 length is 13 residues. Germline CDR1 and CDR2: SNHLY and FYNNEI. V was clipped by 7 bases and J by 0 bases, with 10 bases between them. The chain's CDR3 is CASKVSSSYEQYF. The CDR3 DNA is TGTGCCAGCAAGGTATCCAGCTCCTACGAGCAGTACTTC.

The chain couples TRBV20-1 to TRBJ2-5; D is perhaps TRBD1 (5 bases). CDR1 is DFQATT and CDR2 is SNEGSKA in the germline V gene (reference sequence). The V and J ends lost 3 bases and 7 bases respectively, with 12 bases between them. This CDR3 has 12 residues. The CDR3 sequence is CSARARVGTQYF. The CDR3 DNA reads as TGCAGTGCTAGGGCCAGGGTGGGGACCCAGTACTTC.

This clonotype has ten or more counts. The rearrangement uses TRBV6-1 and TRBJ2-5; 8 positions match TRBD1. V gave up 6 bases and J gave up 4 bases; unmatched junction bases: 7. Germline-derived CDR1 and CDR2 are MNHNS and SASEGT. The CDR3 has 14 residues. Here the CDR3 reads CASRPGTGGETQYF. For the CDR3, the DNA is TGTGCCAGCAGACCCGGGACAGGAGGAGAGACCCAGTACTTC.

This clonotype has a count of ten or more. The CDR3 region has the DNA TGTGCCAACTTAGCGGGAAACTCCTACGAGCAGTACTTC. Its protein product is CANLAGNSYEQYF. J is TRBJ2-7 and V is TRBV2; 8 bases map to TRBD2. CDR1 SNHLY and CDR2 FYNNEI come from the germline V gene. The J segment lost 0 bases and the V segment lost 10 bases, leaving 5 bases of the junction unmatched. This CDR3 has 13 residues.

This clonotype was observed many times. The chain links TRBV10-3 to TRBJ2-5; the D gene is possibly TRBD1 (7 bases). Germline lookup yields CDR1 ENHRY and CDR2 SYGVKD. V lost 8 bases to trimming and J lost 2 bases, with 15 bases between them. CDR3 size: 14 residues. For the CDR3, the DNA is TGTGCCATCTCCGGGGGACAGCTTCAAGAGACCCAGTACTTC. Its protein is CAISGGQLQETQYF.

The chain has TRBV4-1 and TRBJ2-1, with D hard to call. The J call may be incorrect, as the DNA end agrees better with TRBJ2-5. The length of the CDR3 is 15 residues. Germline V gene data show CDR1 as MGHRA and CDR2 as YSYEKL. The CDR3 DNA sequence: TGCGCCAGCAGCCCAACCGACGGTTATCAAGAGACCCAGTACTTC. This codes for CASSPTDGYQETQYF.

In this sample, this clonotype turned up many times. The chain carries TRBV7-2 and TRBJ1-5, with D hard to call. The germline V and J ends were trimmed by 5 bases and 0 bases, with 8 bases remaining between them. From germline, CDR1 is SGHTA and CDR2 FQGNSA. The length of the CDR3 is 14 residues. The CDR3 sequence is CASSADGSNQPQHF. The CDR3 DNA is TGTGCCAGCAGCGCGGACGGTAGCAATCAGCCCCAGCATTTT.

This clonotype was counted many times. The gene calls are TRBV6-2 or TRBV6-3 and TRBJ2-6, with a possible D match to TRBD1 (6 bases). The CDR3 totals 16 residues. Deletions cut 8 bases from V and 2 bases from J, with 16 bases between. Germline CDR1 is MNHEY and CDR2 is SVGEGT. The CDR3 region is CASLREGGPGANVLTF. CDR3 coding DNA: TGTGCCAGCCTCAGGGAAGGGGGACCTGGGGCCAACGTCCTGACTTTC.

This clonotype was picked up a small number of times. This sequence joins TRBV7-9 and TRBJ1-1, with 7 nucleotides matching TRBD1. The CDR3 extends over 16 amino acids. Germline-derived CDR1 and CDR2 are SEHNR and FQNEAQ (reference sequence). V gave up 5 bases and J gave up 0 bases; unmatched junction bases: 9. DNA for the CDR3: TGTGCCAGCAGCCCCAGGGGGGAATGGGTGAACACTGAAGCTTTCTTT. It codes for CASSPRGEWVNTEAFF.

The chain couples TRBV7-9 to TRBJ2-3; D unresolved. Germline CDR1 reads SEHNR; CDR2 reads FQNEAQ (reference sequence). Deletions cut 8 bases from V and 8 bases from J, with 23 bases between. The CDR3 covers 15 residues. The CDR3 here is CASSLRKPRAGTQYF. CDR3 nucleotides: TGTGCCAGCTCCCTCCGGAAACCTCGGGCAGGTACGCAGTATTTT. The full variable domain, in which reference TRBV7-9 and TRBJ2-3 provide the parts outside the CDR3, is DTGVSQNPRHKITKRGQNVTFRCDPISEHNRLYWYRQTLGQGPEFLTYFQNEAQLEKSRLLSDRFSAERPKGSFSTLEIQRTEQGDSAMYLCASSLRKPRAGTQYFGPGTRLTVL.